This T cell receptor (beta chain) was recorded in a study of blood T cell repertoires in COVID-19. Overall study: Samples taken during acute and convalescent COVID-19 were collected in the United States, Italy and Spain.

Recovered participants had two consecutive negative NP/OP PCR tests, healthcare professional clearance, or symptom resolution. How the authors handled the data: Using reference gene primer amplification, nucleated cell counts were estimated. Method: immunoSEQ multiplex PCR; TCRdb's copy keeps in-frame clones and lacks some. The D gene and trimming were derived from the DNA, and the V and J assignments and clone size from that table. The table lists more than 100,000 clones, around 84% of them singletons. V gave up 4 bases and J gave up 3 bases; unmatched junction bases: 6. This CDR3 has 16 residues. Germline V CDR1 and CDR2: SGHRS, YFSETQ.

The chain recombines TRBV5-1 with TRBJ2-2; 10 bases agree with TRBD1. Source material: PBMCs or T cells enriched from blood (not recorded which). The TCR comes from a woman in her thirties who had recovered from COVID-19. In DNA form, the CDR3 reads TGCGCCAGCAGCCCTGACAGGGGGCTCGACACCGGGGAGCTGTTTTTT. The encoded protein is CASSPDRGLDTGELFF.